This entry lists 10 T cell receptor beta chains sequenced from one sample in a study of beta chain features in type 1 diabetes. General study findings and limits: Among all four CD4+ subsets, Type 1 diabetes patients had TCRB CDR3s that were moderately but significantly shorter.

These TCRs' antigens remain unknown. As every portion of the isolated RNA was reverse transcribed, the sequencing read expressed TCRB transcripts. This table comes from immunoSEQ multiplex PCR, and its TCRdb copy is limited to in-frame clones, with some not included. The sample has under 250,000 clones, 11% to 15% seen once; the top ten hold around 0.019%. Specimen: naive CD4+ T cells from blood. Every receptor here comes from a man aged 25 to 40 with type 1 diabetes.

This clone was detected only once. J is TRBJ1-2 and V is TRBV6-5; D possibly corresponds to TRBD1 (6 bases). Between the trimmed V and J ends, which lost 6 bases and 8 bases, there was a span of 16 bases. CDR3 length equals 13 residues. In germline, CDR1 is MNHEY, CDR2 SVGAGI. In nucleotides, the CDR3 is TGTGCCAGCAGCAACGACAGGCGAAGCGGCTACACCTTC. It is translated as CASSNDRRSGYTF.

The table lists this clone with a few counts. The genes are TRBV2 and TRBJ2-7; the match to TRBD1 covers 12 bases. The CDR3 has 15 residues. CDR1 is SNHLY, CDR2 FYNNEI, per germline. After removal of 5 bases from V and 3 bases from J, the junction contained 5 bases not matched to a gene. This CDR3 is CASSPGTGGNYEQYF. CDR3 DNA sequence: TGTGCCAGCAGTCCCGGGACAGGGGGCAACTACGAGCAGTACTTC.

The V and J genes are TRBV19 and TRBJ1-1; D not certain. Germline V CDR1 and CDR2: LNHDA, SQIVND (reference sequence). With 5 bases removed from V and 3 bases from J, the gap between germline ends came to 13 bases. This CDR3 has 14 amino acids. The CDR3, as DNA: TGTGCCAGTAGTGCGTCCTATGAGGACACTGAAGCTTTCTTT. This gives the protein CASSASYEDTEAFF.

V and J are TRBV4-1 and TRBJ1-3, with D unresolved. The CDR3 loop spans 15 amino acids. CDR1 is MGHRA, CDR2 YSYEKL, per germline. Trimming cost V 0 bases and J 5 bases, with 11 bases left between them. CDR3 sequence reads: CASSQERLIRNTIYF. The DNA for the CDR3 is TGCGCCAGCAGCCAAGAAAGACTGATCAGAAACACCATATATTTT.

This chain joins TRBV11-2 and TRBJ2-2; D call uncertain. Trimming took 5 bases from V and 7 from J, leaving 17 bases between them. CDR3 length equals 15 residues. Germline V CDR1 and CDR2: SGHAT, FQNNGV. CDR3 protein: CASSPSAQLIGELFF. In nucleotides, the CDR3 is TGTGCCAGCAGCCCGAGCGCGCAGCTGATCGGGGAGCTGTTTTTT. Full variable domain (outside the CDR3, taken from reference TRBV11-2 and TRBJ2-2): EAGVAQSPRYKIIEKRQSVAFWCNPISGHATLYWYQQILGQGPKLLIQFQNNGVVDDSQLPKDRFSAERLKGVDSTLKIQPAKLEDSAVYLCASSPSAQLIGELFFGEGSRLTVL.

This clone has just a few counts. Written as DNA, the CDR3 is TGCGCCAGCAGCTTCACCGAGGGTCACGGGGAGCTGTTTTTT. It specifies CASSFTEGHGELFF. The genes are TRBV5-1 and TRBJ2-2, with D maybe TRBD2 (5 bases). Between the trimmed V and J ends, which lost 2 bases and 7 bases, there was a span of 12 bases. Germline loops: CDR1 SGHRS, CDR2 YFSETQ. CDR3 length: 14 residues.

Here the CDR3 DNA reads TGCGCCAGCAGTCCCGGACTAGCGGCCCCAGAGCAGTTCTTC. It is translated as CASSPGLAAPEQFF. The chain links TRBV5-1 to TRBJ2-1; TRBD2 aligns across 10 bases. This CDR3 region has 14 residues. J lost 10 bases, V lost 5 bases, and 9 bases had no gene match. Germline CDR1 reads SGHRS; CDR2 reads YFSETQ.

The chain uses TRBV5-1 and TRBJ1-2, with D uncertain. Germline V lookup: CDR1 SGHRS, CDR2 YFSETQ. V shed 7 bases and J shed 6 bases, with 10 bases lying between them. The CDR3 contains 11 residues. CDR3 sequence reads: CASQSLHGYTF. CDR3 DNA: TGCGCCAGCCAGTCCCTCCATGGCTACACCTTC. Full variable domain (missing parts from reference TRBV5-1 and TRBJ1-2): KAGVTQTPRYLIKTRGQQVTLSCSPISGHRSVSWYQQTPGQGLQFLFEYFSETQRNKGNFPGRFSGRQFSNSRSEMNVSTLELGDSALYLCASQSLHGYTFGSGTRLTVV.

The rearrangement uses TRBV29-1 and TRBJ2-1; 10 bases line up with TRBD1. The V segment lost 6 bases and the J segment 4 bases; nucleotides outside the gene matches: 3. The CDR3 spans 13 residues. The germline gives CDR1 SQVTM, CDR2 ANQGSEA. The CDR3 DNA reads as TGCAGCGTGAGGACAGGGGGATACAATGAGCAGTTCTTC. It yields the protein CSVRTGGYNEQFF.

The chain links TRBV25-1 to TRBJ1-5; weak D call: TRBD1 (6 bases). This CDR3 is built from 15 residues. V was trimmed by 4 bases and J by 5 bases, leaving 15 bases between them. Germline lookup yields CDR1 MGHDK and CDR2 SYGVNS. The CDR3 sequence: CASSARWGPHQPQHF. CDR3 bases: TGTGCCAGCAGTGCCCGTTGGGGGCCCCATCAGCCCCAGCATTTT.